Reported below is one T cell receptor (beta chain). Its antigen is unidentified. This CDR3 has 19 amino acids. The data stem from a study of cytomegalovirus exposure and HLA in healthy donors. Primers: 60 Vbeta forward and 13 Jbeta reverse. Original processing notes: In a later analysis, some 11 million of 75 million to 85 million unique beta chains occurred in at least two donors. Using immunoSEQ multiplex PCR, the repertoire was profiled, and TCRdb retains in-frame clones only, with some absent. V, J and clone size are taken as reported in that table, and D and trimming were inferred from the DNA itself. Of over 75,000 clones in the sample, roughly a tenth are singletons; the top ten hold approximately 5.1%. Findings and caveats of the study: Highly shared variants forming one cluster were likely a sequencing artifact. It was only CMV serostatus that was available as immune exposure information. Specificity of three CMV-associated chains for CMV antigens was verified in vitro.

This sequence joins TRBV21-1 and TRBJ2-5; the table's D call TRBD2 went unverified against the DNA. The DNA end favors TRBJ2-7, so the J call may be wrong. TRBV21-1 is marked as a pseudogene. Sequencing input: PBMCs. This receptor was obtained from a man between 45 and 60 years old in good health and CMV-seropositive. CDR3 sequence: CASSTLGLGFSCSPYEQYF. Written as DNA, the CDR3 is TGTGCCAGCAGCACCCTGGGACTAGGTTTTTCCTGCTCACCCTACGAGCAGTACTTC.